What follows is one T cell receptor beta chain and its context. As yet, its antigen is unknown. Blood draws occurred at baseline, cycle 4 day 1, and cycle 7 day 1. Germline V gene lookup returns CDR1 ENHRY and CDR2 SYGVKD. The CDR3 covers 17 residues. Trimming removed 5 bases at V and 0 bases at J, with 17 bases between. The repertoire was sequenced with immunoSEQ multiplex PCR; TCRdb's copy has only in-frame clones and lacks some. Seen here are around 67,000 clones, roughly 81% observed once, and the top ten hold 2% to 2.5%. This specimen comes from a study of OX40 agonist ivuxolimab in advanced cancers. Study-wide results and limits: Both CD4+ and CD8+ T cell populations in blood had undergone clonal expansion by week 6 at 0.1 to 3.0 mg/kg. CD8+ T cells (on average) carried more expanded clones than CD4+ T cells.

The origin of this receptor is an adult with an advanced solid tumor such as melanoma, head and neck, liver or kidney cancer. V is TRBV10-3 and J is TRBJ2-1; the D gene is possibly TRBD2 (6 bases). Sequences were derived from CD4+ or CD8+ T cells sorted from blood, sampled in a trial of the OX40 agonist ivuxolimab. The CDR3 bases are TGTGCCATCAGTCAGGGTAGTGGGGGGAGCTCCTACAATGAGCAGTTCTTC. This sequence encodes CAISQGSGGSSYNEQFF.